A selection of T cell receptor beta chains follows, all from one sample in a study of T cell responses to AZD1222 COVID-19 vaccine. The data were produced by immunoSEQ multiplex PCR, yet TCRdb's version contains in-frame clones alone and is incomplete. Of around 200,000 clones in the sample, roughly 91% are singletons; the top ten hold 26%. The input for sequencing was peripheral blood, taken 28 days after the second AZD1222 dose. The receptor set was obtained from an adult who received the AZD1222 COVID-19 vaccine. CDR3s include the opening cysteine and the closing phenylalanine or tryptophan. The D gene is left open where the match is weak. A row's size may be missing; if present it is once, few, many or a size class.

d_gene: TRBD1
v_gene: TRBV19
j_gene: TRBJ1-1
abundance: once
CDR3nt: TGTGCCAGTAGTATTCCACGGACAGGGAGCACTGAAGCTTTCTTT
CDR3aa: CASSIPRTGSTEAFF

d_gene: .
v_gene: TRBV4-3
j_gene: TRBJ2-1
abundance: .
CDR3nt: TGCGCCAGCAGCCACGCAGGGGCCGCCTACAATGAGCAGTTCTTC
CDR3aa: CASSHAGAAYNEQFF

d_gene: .
v_gene: TRBV18
j_gene: TRBJ2-7
abundance: .
CDR3nt: TGTGCCAGCTCCGAGGGGCGAGCCTACGAGCAGTACTTC
CDR3aa: CASSEGRAYEQYF

d_gene: TRBD1
v_gene: TRBV7-3
j_gene: TRBJ2-2
abundance: .
CDR3nt: TGTGCCAGCAGCCCGGGACAGACGAACACCGGGGAGCTGTTTTTT
CDR3aa: CASSPGQTNTGELFF

d_gene: .
v_gene: TRBV28
j_gene: TRBJ1-5
abundance: once
CDR3nt: TGTGCCAGCAGTTCGGCCCAGAACGGCAATCAGCCCCAGCATTTT
CDR3aa: CASSSAQNGNQPQHF

d_gene: .
v_gene: TRBV7-3
j_gene: TRBJ2-3
abundance: .
CDR3nt: TGTGCCAGCAGCCCAGTCGCTGGAACAGATACGCAGTATTTT
CDR3aa: CASSPVAGTDTQYF

d_gene: .
v_gene: TRBV10-3
j_gene: TRBJ1-2
abundance: .
CDR3nt: TGTGCCATCAGTGAGTCGACGGGGTTTGGCTACACCTTC
CDR3aa: CAISESTGFGYTF

d_gene: TRBD1
v_gene: TRBV6-5
j_gene: TRBJ1-4
abundance: .
CDR3nt: TGTGCCAGCAGTTACTCTGGACAGGGTAATGAAAAACTGTTTTTT
CDR3aa: CASSYSGQGNEKLFF

d_gene: .
v_gene: TRBV6-5
j_gene: TRBJ2-3
abundance: .
CDR3nt: TGTGCCGTCCTGGCGACAGATACGCAGTATTTT
CDR3aa: CAVLATDTQYF

d_gene: TRBD2
v_gene: TRBV19
j_gene: TRBJ2-2
abundance: .
CDR3nt: TGTGCCAGTAGACTCCTAGCGGCCGGGGGCACCGGGGAGCTGTTTTTT
CDR3aa: CASRLLAAGGTGELFF

d_gene: TRBD2
v_gene: TRBV29-1
j_gene: TRBJ2-1
abundance: .
CDR3nt: TGCAGCGTCGACCTAGCGGGGCCCAATGAGCAGTTCTTC
CDR3aa: CSVDLAGPNEQFF

d_gene: TRBD1
v_gene: TRBV19
j_gene: TRBJ1-2
abundance: once
CDR3nt: TGTGCCAGTAGTCAAACGGGACAGGTGGGCTACACCTTC
CDR3aa: CASSQTGQVGYTF

d_gene: TRBD2
v_gene: TRBV6-1
j_gene: TRBJ2-7
abundance: .
CDR3nt: TGTGCCAGCAGTGAAGGGACTAGCGGGTCCTACGAGCAGTACTTC
CDR3aa: CASSEGTSGSYEQYF

d_gene: TRBD1
v_gene: TRBV7-9
j_gene: TRBJ2-5
abundance: .
CDR3nt: TGTGCCAGCAGCGTAGAGGGACAGGGCGTAGAGACCCAGTACTTC
CDR3aa: CASSVEGQGVETQYF

d_gene: .
v_gene: TRBV6-5
j_gene: TRBJ2-7
abundance: .
CDR3nt: TGTGCCAGCAGGAGGACCGCCGACTCCTACGAGCAGTACTTC
CDR3aa: CASRRTADSYEQYF

d_gene: .
v_gene: TRBV5-5
j_gene: TRBJ1-5
abundance: .
CDR3nt: TGTGCCAGCAGCCCCATAGGGGGATGGGGCAATCAGCCCCAGCATTTT
CDR3aa: CASSPIGGWGNQPQHF

d_gene: .
v_gene: TRBV28
j_gene: TRBJ2-1
abundance: once
CDR3nt: TGTGCCAGCAGTTTAACCCAAGATGGGCAGTTCTTC
CDR3aa: CASSLTQDGQFF

d_gene: .
v_gene: TRBV3-1/TRBV3-2
j_gene: TRBJ2-3
abundance: .
CDR3nt: TGTGCCAGCAGCCAAGATTCCTACCCAACTAGGACAGATACGCAGTATTTT
CDR3aa: CASSQDSYPTRTDTQYF

d_gene: .
v_gene: TRBV7-8
j_gene: TRBJ2-7
abundance: .
CDR3nt: TGTGCCAGCAGCTCGACTCCCCCTCGTGACGAGCAGTACTTC
CDR3aa: CASSSTPPRDEQYF

d_gene: TRBD2
v_gene: TRBV5-1
j_gene: TRBJ2-5
abundance: .
CDR3nt: TGCGCCAGCAGCTTGGAGACTAGCGGGAGTTACTTAAAGACCCAGTACTTC
CDR3aa: CASSLETSGSYLKTQYF

d_gene: TRBD1
v_gene: TRBV5-4
j_gene: TRBJ1-1
abundance: .
CDR3nt: TGTGCCAGCAGCTGGGACAGGCATCTGGAAGCTTTCTTT
CDR3aa: CASSWDRHLEAFF

d_gene: .
v_gene: TRBV6-5
j_gene: TRBJ1-5
abundance: .
CDR3nt: TGTGCCAGCAGTTACTCGGGGCGCAATCAGCCCCAGCATTTT
CDR3aa: CASSYSGRNQPQHF

d_gene: .
v_gene: TRBV28
j_gene: TRBJ1-2
abundance: .
CDR3nt: TGTGCCAGCAGTCCGCTAACAGGGACCCATGGCTACACCTTC
CDR3aa: CASSPLTGTHGYTF

d_gene: .
v_gene: TRBV10-3
j_gene: TRBJ2-7
abundance: .
CDR3nt: TGTGCCATCAGTGATTCCCTCAGTAGCTCCTACGAGCAGTACTTC
CDR3aa: CAISDSLSSSYEQYF

d_gene: TRBD2
v_gene: TRBV14
j_gene: TRBJ2-7
abundance: .
CDR3nt: TGTGCCAGCAGCCTGGAACTAGCGGGAGGAGAAGAGCAGTACTTC
CDR3aa: CASSLELAGGEEQYF

d_gene: .
v_gene: TRBV27
j_gene: TRBJ2-7
abundance: .
CDR3nt: TGTGCCAGCAGTCCCCCGGGCTACGAGCAGTACTTC
CDR3aa: CASSPPGYEQYF

d_gene: .
v_gene: TRBV2
j_gene: TRBJ1-1
abundance: .
CDR3nt: TGTGCCAGCAGTGTGGAGGCCGCAGCAGGCACTGAAGCTTTCTTT
CDR3aa: CASSVEAAAGTEAFF

d_gene: .
v_gene: TRBV6-2/TRBV6-3
j_gene: TRBJ1-3
abundance: .
CDR3nt: TGTGCCAGCAGCCACCCCGGACTCTCTGGAAACACCATATATTTT
CDR3aa: CASSHPGLSGNTIYF

d_gene: TRBD2
v_gene: TRBV28
j_gene: TRBJ2-1
abundance: .
CDR3nt: TGTGCCAGCAGCCTTCCCACGGGAGCGGGAGAAGAGCAGTTCTTC
CDR3aa: CASSLPTGAGEEQFF

d_gene: .
v_gene: TRBV28
j_gene: TRBJ1-5
abundance: .
CDR3nt: TGTGCCAGCAGCCGATTCAGTTATGGTCAGCCCCAGCATTTT
CDR3aa: CASSRFSYGQPQHF

d_gene: .
v_gene: TRBV3-1/TRBV3-2
j_gene: TRBJ1-4
abundance: .
CDR3nt: TGTGCCAGCAGCCAAGTCGGTGGCCTGGATGAAAAACTGTTTTTT
CDR3aa: CASSQVGGLDEKLFF

d_gene: TRBD1
v_gene: TRBV27
j_gene: TRBJ1-1
abundance: .
CDR3nt: TGTGCCAGCAGTATACAGGGGGGCACTGAAGCTTTCTTT
CDR3aa: CASSIQGGTEAFF

d_gene: TRBD1
v_gene: TRBV19
j_gene: TRBJ2-5
abundance: .
CDR3nt: TGTGCCAGTAGTATGGACAGGAGTCAAGAGACCCAGTACTTC
CDR3aa: CASSMDRSQETQYF

d_gene: .
v_gene: TRBV7-2
j_gene: TRBJ2-1
abundance: .
CDR3nt: TGTGCCAGCAGCTCGTCCCATATTGAGCTTGCTGAGCAGTTCTTC
CDR3aa: CASSSSHIELAEQFF

d_gene: TRBD1
v_gene: TRBV7-2
j_gene: TRBJ1-1
abundance: .
CDR3nt: TGTGCCAGCAGCTCGAGACAGGGGGCGCAGGGCACTGAAGCTTTCTTT
CDR3aa: CASSSRQGAQGTEAFF

d_gene: .
v_gene: TRBV28
j_gene: TRBJ1-5
abundance: .
CDR3nt: TGTGCCAGCAGTCCCCGTCAGGGGCGGGATCAGCCCCAGCATTTT
CDR3aa: CASSPRQGRDQPQHF

d_gene: TRBD1
v_gene: TRBV2
j_gene: TRBJ2-7
abundance: .
CDR3nt: TGTGCCAGTGGTGGGGACAGGGGGGTCCACGAGCAGTACTTC
CDR3aa: CASGGDRGVHEQYF

d_gene: .
v_gene: TRBV7-2
j_gene: TRBJ2-1
abundance: .
CDR3nt: TGTGCCAGCAGCTTATCGACTACCTACAATGAGCAGTTCTTC
CDR3aa: CASSLSTTYNEQFF

d_gene: TRBD1
v_gene: TRBV19
j_gene: TRBJ1-4
abundance: .
CDR3nt: TGTGCCAGTAGTCTGGGACAGGGGGCTACAACTAATGAAAAACTGTTTTTT
CDR3aa: CASSLGQGATTNEKLFF

d_gene: TRBD1
v_gene: TRBV27
j_gene: TRBJ1-2
abundance: .
CDR3nt: TGTGCCAGCAGTCCCACCCTCGTAGGCCGGACAGGAGGAGGCTACACCTTC
CDR3aa: CASSPTLVGRTGGGYTF

d_gene: .
v_gene: TRBV28
j_gene: TRBJ1-3
abundance: .
CDR3nt: TGTGCCAGCAGTTTGAGCGGGGGCGACAACACCATATATTTT
CDR3aa: CASSLSGGDNTIYF

d_gene: TRBD1
v_gene: TRBV7-2
j_gene: TRBJ2-1
abundance: once
CDR3nt: TGTGCCAGCACTCCCGGCGGGACAGGGGCTTACAATGAGCAGTTCTTC
CDR3aa: CASTPGGTGAYNEQFF

d_gene: .
v_gene: TRBV6-4
j_gene: TRBJ2-3
abundance: .
CDR3nt: TGTGCCAGCAGTGACGGGGGGCGCAGAGATACGCAGTATTTT
CDR3aa: CASSDGGRRDTQYF

d_gene: TRBD2
v_gene: TRBV7-2
j_gene: TRBJ2-7
abundance: .
CDR3nt: TGTGCCAGCAGCCAGGGAGCGGGAGGGCCGGACTACGAGCAGTACTTC
CDR3aa: CASSQGAGGPDYEQYF

d_gene: TRBD1
v_gene: TRBV28
j_gene: TRBJ1-2
abundance: once
CDR3nt: TGTGCCAGCAGTTACGGGACAGGGGCCCTCTATGGCTACACCTTC
CDR3aa: CASSYGTGALYGYTF

d_gene: .
v_gene: TRBV28
j_gene: TRBJ1-1
abundance: .
CDR3nt: TGTGCCAGCAGTGCGAGTCTAGGGGCTTTCTTT
CDR3aa: CASSASLGAFF

d_gene: TRBD1
v_gene: TRBV11-3
j_gene: TRBJ2-1
abundance: .
CDR3nt: TGTGCCAGCAGCCCGACAGGGGTGGAGCAGTTCTTC
CDR3aa: CASSPTGVEQFF

d_gene: .
v_gene: TRBV28
j_gene: TRBJ1-1
abundance: .
CDR3nt: TGTGCCAGCAGTTCCGGGGGCACCCCTGAAGCTTTCTTT
CDR3aa: CASSSGGTPEAFF

d_gene: TRBD2
v_gene: TRBV28
j_gene: TRBJ2-3
abundance: once
CDR3nt: TGTGCCAGCAGTTCTCCCCTGGCGGGGGGCACAGATACGCAGTATTTT
CDR3aa: CASSSPLAGGTDTQYF

d_gene: TRBD2
v_gene: TRBV19
j_gene: TRBJ2-7
abundance: .
CDR3nt: TGTGCCAGTAGTATTGACGGCGGGAGAAGTGAGCAGTACTTC
CDR3aa: CASSIDGGRSEQYF

d_gene: .
v_gene: TRBV7-2
j_gene: TRBJ1-3
abundance: .
CDR3nt: TGTGCCAGCACCCTAAGCCCTCGAGGGGGACCTGGAAACACCATATATTTT
CDR3aa: CASTLSPRGGPGNTIYF

d_gene: .
v_gene: TRBV3-1/TRBV3-2
j_gene: TRBJ1-1
abundance: few
CDR3nt: TGTGCCAGCAGCCAATCCCTGGCGGGTTTGGGTGAAGCTTTCTTT
CDR3aa: CASSQSLAGLGEAFF

d_gene: .
v_gene: TRBV9
j_gene: TRBJ2-1
abundance: .
CDR3nt: TGTGCCAGCAGCGTAGACTGGGGCGCGAATGAGCAGTTCTTC
CDR3aa: CASSVDWGANEQFF

d_gene: TRBD1
v_gene: TRBV4-3
j_gene: TRBJ2-1
abundance: .
CDR3nt: TGCGCCAGCAGCCAAGATAGGACAGGGACTGGGGACAATGAGCAGTTCTTC
CDR3aa: CASSQDRTGTGDNEQFF

d_gene: .
v_gene: TRBV4-3
j_gene: TRBJ2-3
abundance: .
CDR3nt: TGCGCCAGCAGCCCGGGGAGCGGAAGAAGCACAGATACGCAGTATTTT
CDR3aa: CASSPGSGRSTDTQYF

d_gene: .
v_gene: TRBV28
j_gene: TRBJ1-2
abundance: .
CDR3nt: TGTGCCAGCAGTTTATACGCGACGGACCGGGGAAGCTACACCTTC
CDR3aa: CASSLYATDRGSYTF

d_gene: .
v_gene: TRBV7-2
j_gene: TRBJ2-3
abundance: once
CDR3nt: TGTGCCAGCAGCAGGACGCAAGCGGGCGCAGATACGCAGTATTTT
CDR3aa: CASSRTQAGADTQYF

d_gene: .
v_gene: TRBV6-1
j_gene: TRBJ2-7
abundance: .
CDR3nt: TGTGCCAGCAGTGAAGGAACAGGGAAAGCCCAACGGCTGGGGGAGCAGTACTTC
CDR3aa: CASSEGTGKAQRLGEQYF

d_gene: .
v_gene: TRBV10-3
j_gene: TRBJ2-7
abundance: .
CDR3nt: TGTGCCATCAGTGAGTCGGCTGGCTCCTACGAGCAGTACTTC
CDR3aa: CAISESAGSYEQYF

d_gene: .
v_gene: TRBV12-3/TRBV12-4
j_gene: TRBJ1-6
abundance: .
CDR3nt: TGTGCCAGCAGTACGCAGGCATCACCCCTCCACTTT
CDR3aa: CASSTQASPLHF